One sample yielded the 7 T cell receptor beta chains listed below, sequenced in a study of blood T cell repertoires in COVID-19. TCRdb's table, derived via immunoSEQ multiplex PCR, lists solely in-frame clones and lacks some. The table records about 59,000 clones, roughly 78% of them present only once. The source material was peripheral blood. The receptors come from a man in his fifties or sixties with acute or convalescent COVID-19.

CDR3 in DNA: TGCAGCTATTCTAGCAGGGGGAACTACGAGCAGTACTTC. Its protein product is CSYSSRGNYEQYF. The chain has TRBV29-1 and TRBJ2-7; 7 bases fit TRBD1. Germline CDR1 and CDR2: SQVTM and ANQGSEA. V gave up 8 bases and J gave up 3 bases; unmatched junction bases: 10. CDR3 length: 13 amino acids.

V is TRBV6-6 and J is TRBJ2-1, with TRBD1 matching 9 bases. The CDR3 is 16 amino acids. From germline, CDR1 is MNHNY and CDR2 SVGAGI (reference sequence). The junction had 9 bases not matched to a gene; V was cut back by 2 bases and J by 7 bases. The CDR3 nucleotides are TGTGCCAGCAGTTACGCGGGGACAGGGAGGGGGAATGAGCAGTTCTTC. This sequence encodes CASSYAGTGRGNEQFF.

As concerns this clone: One junction end disagrees with the germline gene, perhaps due to a read error. The chain couples TRBV3-1 (or the pseudogene TRBV3-2) to TRBJ1-6; no firm D call. Germline V gives CDR1 LGHDT, CDR2 YNNKEL (reference sequence). The CDR3 is made up of 12 amino acids. The CDR3 DNA reads as TGTGCCAGCAGTCAAGGCGAGTCACCCCTCCACTTT. It is translated as CASSQGESPLHF.

The chain joins TRBV6-2 or TRBV6-3 to TRBJ2-7, with TRBD2 as a possible D gene (6 bases). The CDR3 extends over 16 amino acids. V lost 2 bases and J lost 0, with 14 bases in between. In germline, CDR1 is MNHEY, CDR2 SVGEGT. CDR3 nucleotide sequence: TGTGCCAGCAGTTACGCTTGGGGGAGGAGCTCCTACGAGCAGTACTTC. Residues: CASSYAWGRSSYEQYF.

The chain combines TRBV2 with TRBJ1-1; weak D call: TRBD1 (5 bases). CDR1 and CDR2 (germline): SNHLY, FYNNEI. The CDR3 contains 14 residues. V shed 3 bases and J shed 5 bases, with 13 bases lying between them. CDR3 sequence (DNA): TGTGCCAGCAGTGACTCCGGGGGGAGAACTGAAGCTTTCTTT. Protein: CASSDSGGRTEAFF.

In DNA form, the CDR3 reads TGTGCCAGCAGCCGATCGGGGAGAGGGCGCCGGGCAGATACGCAGTATTTT. This sequence encodes CASSRSGRGRRADTQYF. The gene calls are TRBV6-6 and TRBJ2-3, with a possible D match to TRBD2 (5 bases). This CDR3 contains 17 residues. Germline V gene sequence: CDR1 MNHNY, CDR2 SVGAGI (reference sequence). The V and J ends lost 6 bases and 4 bases respectively, with 23 bases between them.

The CDR3 reads CASSTLALMDSVNQPQHF. For the CDR3, the DNA is TGTGCCAGCAGTACATTGGCCCTTATGGACAGCGTCAATCAGCCCCAGCATTTT. The rearrangement joins TRBV28 to TRBJ1-5; the D gene is possibly TRBD1 (6 bases). V was trimmed by 5 bases and J by 3 bases, leaving 23 bases between them. CDR1 MDHEN and CDR2 SYDVKM come from the germline V gene. The CDR3 extends over 18 amino acids.